One sample yielded the 20 T cell receptor beta chains listed below, sequenced in a study of T cells in Graves' hyperthyroidism and ophthalmopathy. Amplification targeted TCR beta CDR3 regions from RNA transcripts. The HTBI set primed first-round TCR CDR3 RT-PCR. TCRdb independently ran MiXCR on the multiplex PCR reads; one entry per CDR3 protein. Among hundreds of thousands of distinct CDR3 sequences listed, just under 45% were seen once. The material sequenced was peripheral blood or thyroid tissue (not recorded which). The receptors here all came from an adult man with Graves' disease, either hyperthyroidism or ophthalmopathy (not recorded which).

On this clonotype itself: The junction departs from the called germline gene at one end, perhaps through a read error. The chain employs TRBV7-4 and TRBJ1-1; D not resolved. CDR1 is SGHVT and CDR2 is SQSDAQ in the germline V gene. The CDR3 spans 16 residues. The CDR3 reads CASSLALSGENTDAFF. The CDR3 DNA follows: TGTGCCAGCAGCTTGGCGCTTTCTGGGGAGAACACTGATGCTTTCTTT.

This chain connects TRBV29-1 to TRBJ1-2, with D possibly TRBD1 on 5 matching bases. This CDR3 has 14 residues. Trimming removed 8 bases at V and 0 bases at J, with 16 bases between. CDR1 is SQVTM, CDR2 ANQGSEA, per germline. The CDR3 bases are TGCAGCCACGGGACCGCGGTGACTAACTATGGCTACACCTTC. This sequence encodes CSHGTAVTNYGYTF.

Notes on this clonotype: Given a much more abundant clone one base away, this may be a read error. The V call is TRBV24-1, the J call TRBJ2-7, with unresolved D. This CDR3 contains 13 residues. Germline CDR1 is KGHDR and CDR2 is SFDVKD. CDR3 DNA: TGTGTCACCAGTGATCAGGCCCAGGACGAGCAGTACTTC. Protein product: CVTSDQAQDEQYF.

Here the CDR3 DNA reads TGCAGTGCCCCAATGGGCAGGCTACACACTGAAGCTTTCTTT. Its protein is CSAPMGRLHTEAFF. This rearrangement joins TRBV20-1 to TRBJ1-1; D uncertain. The ends were cut back, 6 bases at V and 3 bases at J, with 17 bases in the middle. The CDR3 sequence is 14 residues long. Germline loops: CDR1 DFQATT, CDR2 SNEGSKA (reference sequence).

This clonotype appeared many times. The chain uses TRBV7-2 and TRBJ1-2; D unclear. CDR3 length: 13 residues. V shed 5 bases and J shed 2 bases, with 9 bases lying between them. Looked up from germline, CDR1 is SGHTA and CDR2 is FQGNSA. CDR3 loop: CASSRAGNYGYTF. In DNA form, the CDR3 reads TGTGCCAGCAGCCGCGCGGGAAACTATGGCTACACCTTC.

The chain couples TRBV7-9 to TRBJ2-7; 10 nucleotides line up with TRBD1. Germline V gives CDR1 SEHNR, CDR2 FQNEAQ (reference sequence). The CDR3 sequence is 14 residues long. V was clipped by 6 bases and J by 4 bases; unmatched bases: 6. The CDR3 reads CASSAADRGYEQYF. Here the CDR3 DNA reads TGTGCCAGCAGTGCAGCGGACAGGGGGTACGAGCAGTACTTC.

Ten or more counts support this clonotype. The rearrangement links TRBV6-1 to TRBJ2-7; either TRBD1 or TRBD2 may fit D (5 bases each). Trimming cost V 6 bases and J 1 base, with 13 bases left between them. Germline CDR1 MNHNS, CDR2 SASEGT. This CDR3 region has 14 residues. The CDR3 region has the DNA TGTGCCAGCAGCATAGCAGGGAGTTCCTACGAGCAGTACTTC. Translation gives CASSIAGSSYEQYF.

V usage is TRBV6-5 and J usage is TRBJ1-4; no reliable D call. The germline V gene has CDR1 MNHEY and CDR2 SVGAGI. Trimming took off 8 bases at V and 8 bases at J, with 9 bases between the two ends. The CDR3 consists of 11 residues. CDR3 DNA: TGTGCCAGCTCCATGCGGGAAAAACTGTTTTTT. It codes for CASSMREKLFF.

The genes are TRBV10-2 and TRBJ1-5; tentative D call: TRBD1 (5 bases). The germline V gene encodes CDR1 WSHSY and CDR2 SAAADI. Trimming pared 6 bases from V and 7 bases from J, leaving 13 bases between. The CDR3 has 13 amino acids. CDR3 DNA: TGCGCCAGCAGGTCGGGGGAGGGCCAGCCCCAGCATTTT. Protein: CASRSGEGQPQHF.

The chain has TRBV6-5 and TRBJ1-5; unclear D gene. Trimming removed 5 bases at V and 0 bases at J, with 11 bases between. From germline, CDR1 is MNHEY and CDR2 SVGAGI. The CDR3 has 15 amino acids. CDR3 bases: TGTGCCAGCAGTGAATTCGGAGTTAGCAATCAGCCCCAGCATTTT. It specifies CASSEFGVSNQPQHF.

The chain recombines TRBV12-3 or TRBV12-4 with TRBJ1-1; 7 bases match TRBD1. The trim removed 1 base at V and 6 bases at J, leaving 2 bases unmatched. The CDR3 has 13 amino acids. The DNA for the CDR3 is TGTGCCAGCAGTTTAGTCGGGACAGCTGAAGCTTTCTTT. This translates into CASSLVGTAEAFF.

This clonotype was recorded at least ten times. This sequence joins TRBV10-1 and TRBJ2-5; 7 nucleotides agree with TRBD2. The CDR3 contains 15 residues. Germline V lookup: CDR1 WNHNN, CDR2 SYGVQD (reference sequence). Trimming removed 3 bases from V and 5 bases from J; junction bases left unmatched: 9. CDR3 region: CASSEANLGRETQYF. The CDR3 nucleotides are TGCGCCAGCAGTGAAGCGAACCTCGGGAGGGAGACCCAGTACTTC.

This clonotype was picked up many times. This chain links TRBV2 with TRBJ2-7; unclear D gene. Germline V gene lookup returns CDR1 SNHLY and CDR2 FYNNEI. The V and J ends lost 11 bases and 4 bases respectively, with 9 bases between them. The CDR3 sequence is 10 residues long. The CDR3 DNA follows: TGTGCCTCCAAGTATTACGAGCAGTACTTC. This encodes CASKYYEQYF.

This clonotype was seen a handful of times. The chain uses TRBV7-6 and TRBJ1-1; no clear D gene. CDR1 is SGHVS, CDR2 FNYEAQ, per germline. This CDR3 comprises 14 residues. V lost 4 bases to trimming and J lost 3 bases, with 12 bases between them. CDR3 coding DNA: TGTGCCAGCAGCTCCCTCAAAGGACACACTGAAGCTTTCTTT. It translates to CASSSLKGHTEAFF.

This CDR3 reads CASSLWAGTGDTEAFF. The CDR3 DNA is TGTGCCAGCAGTTTATGGGCCGGGACAGGGGACACTGAAGCTTTCTTT. The rearrangement links TRBV28 to TRBJ1-1; TRBD1 matches at 10 bases. There are 16 residues in the CDR3. The junction had 4 bases not matched to a gene; V was cut back by 0 bases and J by 3 bases. In germline, CDR1 is MDHEN, CDR2 SYDVKM.

This clonotype was seen at least ten times. This chain joins TRBV7-2 and TRBJ2-7; no definite D call. Trimming pared 2 bases from V and 2 bases from J, leaving 7 bases between. The CDR3 extends over 13 amino acids. CDR1 is SGHTA and CDR2 is FQGNSA in the germline V gene. CDR3 coding DNA: TGTGCCAGCAGCTTAACCACTACCTACGAGCAGTACTTC. Its protein is CASSLTTTYEQYF.

The chain has TRBV20-1 and TRBJ1-4; D is unresolved. Per the germline V gene, CDR1 is DFQATT and CDR2 is SNEGSKA (reference sequence). The CDR3 extends over 14 amino acids. Deletions cut 4 bases from V and 0 bases from J, with 9 bases between. The CDR3 region is CSAKESATNEKLFF. The CDR3 DNA reads TGCAGTGCTAAGGAGTCGGCAACTAATGAAAAACTGTTTTTT.

The chain combines TRBV12-3 or TRBV12-4 with TRBJ1-3; D gene uncertain. Trimming took 7 bases from V and 1 from J, leaving 11 bases between them. The CDR3 length is 14 residues. CDR3 residues: CASTNGRSGNTIYF. CDR3 sequence (DNA): TGTGCCAGCACCAACGGCAGGTCTGGAAACACCATATATTTT.

This clonotype showed up many times. The V and J genes are TRBV7-2 and TRBJ1-4; a weak D match, TRBD1 (6 bases). CDR3 length equals 13 residues. The V end was cut by 5 bases, the J end by 7 bases, with 11 bases between. CDR1 and CDR2 (germline): SGHTA, FQGNSA. CDR3 nucleotides: TGTGCCAGCAGCGCTAACAGGGTTGAAAAACTGTTTTTT. Protein product: CASSANRVEKLFF.

The chain recombines TRBV20-1 with TRBJ2-5, with 7 positions matching TRBD2. The CDR3 length is 15 residues. The V segment lost 3 bases and the J segment 2 bases; nucleotides outside the gene matches: 9. CDR1 DFQATT and CDR2 SNEGSKA come from the germline V gene (reference sequence). This CDR3 is CSARRGGSSQETQYF. The CDR3 nucleotides read TGCAGTGCTAGGCGGGGCGGGAGTTCACAAGAGACCCAGTACTTC.